This T cell receptor beta chain stems from a study of T-cell reconstitution after alpha-beta-depleted transplantation in children. For TCRbeta, the library was prepared with unique molecular identifiers. Each CDR3 protein is one row after TCRdb ran MiXCR on the PCR reads. Among around 30,000 distinct CDR3 sequences listed, under 8% were seen once. General study findings and limits: Reportedly, roughly two months post-transplant, alpha-beta T cells arose from several hundred expanded graft clones. Newly produced T cells mostly provided counts and TCRbeta diversity after one year, as hyperexpanded clones declined.

Trimming cost V 5 bases and J 0 bases, with 13 bases left between them. Germline CDR1 SEHNR, CDR2 FQNEAQ (reference sequence). This CDR3 has 15 amino acids. This clonotype was counted ten times or more. Its antigen is undetermined. The origin of this receptor is a child in the first two years of life who had a stem cell transplant for acute myeloid leukemia, so the T cells may come from the graft donor. The chain carries TRBV7-9 and TRBJ1-2; D is ambiguous. The material sequenced was peripheral blood, taken 60 days after TCRalphabeta/CD19-depleted stem cell transplant. Written as DNA, the CDR3 is TGTGCCAGCAGCGCTAACCTCGGAGCTAACTATGGCTACACCTTC. Residues: CASSANLGANYGYTF.